This T cell receptor (beta chain) was identified during a study of early T cells in non-severe SARS-CoV-2 infection. Germline CDR1 LGHDT, CDR2 YNNKEL (reference sequence). V lost 3 bases, J lost 0 bases, and 5 bases stayed unmatched. This CDR3 has 17 amino acids. This clonotype was detected only a few times. MiXCR, run by TCRdb on the 5' RACE reads, gives a single entry per CDR3 protein. The sample lists approximately 120,000 distinct CDR3 sequences; 14% to 15% were seen once. Material: whole blood. The gene calls are TRBV3-1 and TRBJ1-5, with 10 bases lining up with TRBD1. The TCR sequence derives from an adult who was a healthcare worker with PCR-confirmed SARS-CoV-2 infection or an uninfected control (not recorded which). The CDR3 coding sequence is TGTGCCAGCAGCCACGGGACAGGGGATGATAGCAATCAGCCCCAGCATTTT. Protein: CASSHGTGDDSNQPQHF.